The 9 T cell receptor beta chains reported below all come from one sample, sequenced in a study of tumor-infiltrating lymphocytes in oesophageal squamous cell carcinoma. Using its own MiXCR run on the PCR reads, TCRdb lists one record per CDR3 protein. The table records around 12,000 distinct CDR3 sequences, about 55% of them present only once. Sequencing was performed on esophageal tumor tissue. These receptors came from a female donor with esophageal squamous cell carcinoma.

The rearrangement joins TRBV11-2 to TRBJ2-7, with TRBD2 matching 7 bases. The tail of the sequence fits TRBJ2-1 better, so the J call may be wrong. The germline V gene has CDR1 SGHAT and CDR2 FQNNGV. The CDR3 runs 21 residues. In nucleotides, the CDR3 is TGTGCCAGCAGCTTAGATCCCCCATTTGATTCGCGGGAGAGCTCCTACAATGAGCAGTTCTTC. Its translation: CASSLDPPFDSRESSYNEQFF.

This clonotype has a count of ten or more. The gene calls are TRBV5-6 and TRBJ1-1; 7 bases agree with TRBD1. Germline values: CDR1 SGHDT, CDR2 YYEEEE. The CDR3 runs to 12 residues. After removal of 4 bases from V and 6 bases from J, the junction contained 3 bases not matched to a gene. In DNA, the CDR3 is TGTGCCAGCAGCGCAGGGGGTTCTGAAGCTTTCTTT. It yields the protein CASSAGGSEAFF.

The chain combines TRBV6-1 with TRBJ2-1, with D perhaps matching TRBD1 or TRBD2 (5 bases each). The J call may be mistaken, given a closer DNA end match to TRBJ2-7. Germline V gene sequence: CDR1 MNHNS, CDR2 SASEGT. The length of the CDR3 is 14 residues. The CDR3, as DNA: TGTGCCAGCACCGGTGGGACGGCATACAATGAGCAGTACTTC. Its translation is CASTGGTAYNEQYF.

This sequence joins TRBV6-1 and TRBJ2-3; 8 nucleotides match TRBD1. There are 13 residues in the CDR3. CDR1 MNHNS and CDR2 SASEGT come from the germline V gene. Trimming removed 3 bases from V and 9 bases from J; junction bases left unmatched: 5. CDR3 sequence reads: CASSDGQGYTQYF. In nucleotides, the CDR3 is TGTGCCAGCAGTGACGGACAGGGCTACACGCAGTATTTT.

For the CDR3, the DNA is TGTGCCACCAGTGATTTGTCCAGGGGAGCCGGGGAGCTGTTTTTT. Translated, it gives CATSDLSRGAGELFF. This rearrangement joins TRBV24-1 to TRBJ2-2; D is perhaps TRBD1 (6 bases). V was trimmed by 0 bases and J by 6 bases, leaving 10 bases between them. This CDR3 has 15 amino acids. Per germline, CDR1 KGHDR and CDR2 SFDVKD.

V usage is TRBV7-3 and J usage is TRBJ2-3; TRBD2 aligns across 11 bases. This CDR3 has 16 residues. The ends lost 1 base at V and 7 bases at J; junction bases unmatched: 7. Germline loops: CDR1 SGHTA, CDR2 FQGTGA. CDR3 in amino acids: CASSLSLTSGSYTQYF. The DNA of the CDR3 is TGTGCCAGCAGCTTAAGCCTAACTAGCGGGAGTTATACGCAGTATTTT.

The chain carries TRBV7-4 and TRBJ1-1; D not resolved. Trimming left V 5 bases short and J 0 bases short, with 13 bases between. From germline, CDR1 is SGHVT and CDR2 SQSDAQ. This CDR3 spans 15 amino acids. This chain's CDR3 is CASSTFDTMNTEAFF. The CDR3 DNA follows: TGTGCCAGCAGCACCTTTGACACAATGAACACTGAAGCTTTCTTT.

The rearrangement joins TRBV6-4 to TRBJ2-5; D not resolved. The CDR3 extends over 15 amino acids. The ends were cut back, 3 bases at V and 2 bases at J, with 13 bases in the middle. Germline V gene data show CDR1 as MRHNA and CDR2 as SNTAGT. The CDR3 bases are TGTGCCAGCAGTGAAGGTTGGGGAATTCAAGAGACCCAGTACTTC. It codes for CASSEGWGIQETQYF.

CDR3 in DNA: TGTGCCACCAGCAGAGATCGAGGGTTTTATACCTATGGCTACACCTTC. This sequence encodes CATSRDRGFYTYGYTF. The chain joins TRBV15 to TRBJ1-2; D is unclear. V lost 0 bases, J lost 4 bases, and 15 bases lay in between. The CDR3 covers 16 residues. Germline V gene data show CDR1 as LNHNV and CDR2 as YYDKDF (reference sequence).